The clone carrying this T cell receptor (beta chain) has more than one count but fewer than ten. The length of the CDR3 is 12 residues. V lost 6 bases and J lost 14, with 14 bases in between. From germline, CDR1 is SNHLY and CDR2 FYNNEI. Each CDR3 protein gets one entry after TCRdb re-called the 5' RACE reads with MiXCR. This repertoire shows about 50,000 distinct CDR3 sequences, less than 8.5% found once; its top ten account for about 13%. This specimen comes from a study of spatial heterogeneity in lung cancer. Across the study: Detection of beta-chain sequences consistently exceeded that of alpha-chain sequences.

Time point described: sample taken at primary tumor resection. Whole RNA was taken from tumor, nontumor lung or frozen PBMC; it was then sequenced unsorted. Samples came from some 73 TRACERx patients with untreated early-stage lung cancer. The receptor comes from a female donor with early-stage non-small cell lung cancer. Material: PBMCs, obtained at surgery. The chain carries TRBV2 and TRBJ1-6; D remains unclear. CDR3 sequence: CASRKVFEALHF. DNA of the CDR3: TGTGCCAGCAGGAAGGTATTTGAGGCCCTCCACTTT.